The TCR beta chain described here comes from a study of T cell responses to AZD1222 COVID-19 vaccine. Overall study results and limits: Repertoire sampling was restricted to post-peak T cell response timepoints. Just a handful of people given AZD1222 tested seropositive at baseline. White British people made up most donors, females outnumbered males, and clonal diversity was possibly underestimated. Of spike-specific TCRs, nearly half reportedly target regions left unmutated in variants.

This clone was detected only a few times. Its cognate antigen is unknown. V lost 6 bases, J lost 4 bases, and 13 bases lay in between. Germline loops: CDR1 KGHSH, CDR2 LQKENI. CDR3 length: 14 residues. TCRdb's table, derived via immunoSEQ multiplex PCR, lists solely in-frame clones and lacks some. The top ten clones hold about 3% of a sample with about 120,000 clones, about 86% of them seen once. The sample was peripheral blood, taken 28 days after the second AZD1222 dose. This sequence joins TRBV18 and TRBJ1-3, with a tentative D call TRBD1 (5 bases). The receptor comes from an adult who received the AZD1222 COVID-19 vaccine. This CDR3 reads CASSPKTAGNTIYF. Written as DNA, the CDR3 is TGTGCCAGCTCCCCTAAGACAGCGGGAAACACCATATATTTT.